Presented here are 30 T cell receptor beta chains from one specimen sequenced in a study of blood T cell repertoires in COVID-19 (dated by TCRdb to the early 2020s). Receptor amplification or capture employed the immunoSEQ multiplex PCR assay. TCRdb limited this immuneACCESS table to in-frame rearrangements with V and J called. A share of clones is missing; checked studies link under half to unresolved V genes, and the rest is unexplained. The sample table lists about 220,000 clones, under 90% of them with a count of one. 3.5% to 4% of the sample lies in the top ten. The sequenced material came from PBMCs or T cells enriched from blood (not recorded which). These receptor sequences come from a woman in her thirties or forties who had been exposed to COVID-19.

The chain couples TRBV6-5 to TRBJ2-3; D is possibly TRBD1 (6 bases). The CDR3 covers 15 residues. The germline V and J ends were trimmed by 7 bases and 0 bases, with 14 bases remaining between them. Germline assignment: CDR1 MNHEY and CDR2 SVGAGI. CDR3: CASNLGHPSTDTQYF. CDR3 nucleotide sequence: TGTGCCAGCAACCTGGGACATCCGAGCACAGATACGCAGTATTTT.

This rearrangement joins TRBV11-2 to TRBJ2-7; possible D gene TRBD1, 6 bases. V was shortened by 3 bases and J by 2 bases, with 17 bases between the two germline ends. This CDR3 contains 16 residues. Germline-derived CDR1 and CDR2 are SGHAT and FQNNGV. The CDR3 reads CASSLGRGGRPYEQYF. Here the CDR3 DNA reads TGTGCCAGCAGCTTGGGAAGAGGGGGTAGGCCCTACGAGCAGTACTTC.

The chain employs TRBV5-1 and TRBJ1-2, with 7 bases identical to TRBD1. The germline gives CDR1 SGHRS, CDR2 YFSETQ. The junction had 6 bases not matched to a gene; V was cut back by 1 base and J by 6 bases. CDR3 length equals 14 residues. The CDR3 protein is CASSLKGALDGYTF. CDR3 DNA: TGCGCCAGCAGCTTGAAGGGGGCTTTGGATGGCTACACCTTC.

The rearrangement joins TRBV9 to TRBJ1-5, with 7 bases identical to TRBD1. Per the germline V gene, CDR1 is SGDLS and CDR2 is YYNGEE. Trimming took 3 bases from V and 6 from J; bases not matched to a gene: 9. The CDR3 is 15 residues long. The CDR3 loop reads CASSGNRGSGQPQHF. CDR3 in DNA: TGTGCCAGCAGCGGCAACAGGGGATCGGGTCAGCCCCAGCATTTT.

CDR3 nucleotides: TGTGCCAGCAGCTTACTAGTGACTGAGCGCTATGGCTACACCTTC. It encodes CASSLLVTERYGYTF. The V call is TRBV7-9, the J call TRBJ1-2; D call uncertain. Germline-derived CDR1 and CDR2 are SEHNR and FQNEAQ (reference sequence). With 2 bases removed from V and 4 bases from J, the gap between germline ends came to 14 bases. The length of the CDR3 is 15 residues.

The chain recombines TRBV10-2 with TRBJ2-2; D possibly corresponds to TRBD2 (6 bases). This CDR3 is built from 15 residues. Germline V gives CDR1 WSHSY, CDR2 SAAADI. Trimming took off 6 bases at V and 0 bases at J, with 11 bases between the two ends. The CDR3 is CASRTGDANTGELFF. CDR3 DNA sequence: TGCGCCAGCAGAACGGGGGACGCGAACACCGGGGAGCTGTTTTTT.

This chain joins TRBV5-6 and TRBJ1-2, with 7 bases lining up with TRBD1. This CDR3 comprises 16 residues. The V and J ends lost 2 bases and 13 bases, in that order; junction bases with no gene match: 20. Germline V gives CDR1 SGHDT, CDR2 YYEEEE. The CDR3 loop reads CASSLSSDMTGPDGTF. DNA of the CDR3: TGTGCCAGCAGCTTAAGTTCCGATATGACAGGGCCGGATGGCACCTTC.

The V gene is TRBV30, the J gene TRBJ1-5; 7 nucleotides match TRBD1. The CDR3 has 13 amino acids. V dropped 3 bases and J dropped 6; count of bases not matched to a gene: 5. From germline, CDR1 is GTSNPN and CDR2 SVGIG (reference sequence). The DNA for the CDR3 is TGTGCCTGGAGGGACCAGGGGGGTCAGCCCCAGCATTTT. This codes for CAWRDQGGQPQHF.

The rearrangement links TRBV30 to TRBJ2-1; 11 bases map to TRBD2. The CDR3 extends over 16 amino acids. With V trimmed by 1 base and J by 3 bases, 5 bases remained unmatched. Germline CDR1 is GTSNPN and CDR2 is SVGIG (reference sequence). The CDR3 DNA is TGTGCCTGGAGTGCAGCCCTAGCGGGGGGCTACAATGAGCAGTTCTTC. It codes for CAWSAALAGGYNEQFF.

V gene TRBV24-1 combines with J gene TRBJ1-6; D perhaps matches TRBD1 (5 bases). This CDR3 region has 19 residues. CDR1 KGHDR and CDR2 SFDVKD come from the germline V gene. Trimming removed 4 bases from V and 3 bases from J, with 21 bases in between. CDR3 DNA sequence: TGTGCCACCAGTGACCCGGACAAGGAACAGGAAATCTATAATTCACCCCTCCACTTT. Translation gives CATSDPDKEQEIYNSPLHF.

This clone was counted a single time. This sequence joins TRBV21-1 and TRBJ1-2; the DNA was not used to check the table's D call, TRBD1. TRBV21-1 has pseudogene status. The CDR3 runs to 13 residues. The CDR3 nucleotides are TGTGCCAGCAGCAAGGTTTACAGGGGCGGCTACACCTTC. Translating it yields CASSKVYRGGYTF.

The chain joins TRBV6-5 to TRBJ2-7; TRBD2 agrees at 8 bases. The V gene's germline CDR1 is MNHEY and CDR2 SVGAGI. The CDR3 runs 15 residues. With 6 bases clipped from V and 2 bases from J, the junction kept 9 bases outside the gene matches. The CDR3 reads CASSRALAGPYEQYF. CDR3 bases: TGTGCCAGCAGCCGGGCATTAGCGGGGCCCTACGAGCAGTACTTC.

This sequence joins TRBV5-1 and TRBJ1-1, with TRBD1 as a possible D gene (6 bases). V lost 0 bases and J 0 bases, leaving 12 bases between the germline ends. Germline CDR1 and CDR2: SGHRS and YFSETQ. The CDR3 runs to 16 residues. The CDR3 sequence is CASSLAGASMNTEAFF. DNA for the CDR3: TGCGCCAGCAGCTTGGCAGGGGCTTCCATGAACACTGAAGCTTTCTTT.

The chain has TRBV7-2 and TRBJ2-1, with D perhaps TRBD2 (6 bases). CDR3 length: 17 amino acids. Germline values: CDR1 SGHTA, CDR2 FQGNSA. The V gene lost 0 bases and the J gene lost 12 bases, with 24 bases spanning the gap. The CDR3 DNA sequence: TGTGCCAGCAGCTTAGCGGGCAGTGTGGGACTCCAAACGGTGCAGTTCTTC. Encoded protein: CASSLAGSVGLQTVQFF.

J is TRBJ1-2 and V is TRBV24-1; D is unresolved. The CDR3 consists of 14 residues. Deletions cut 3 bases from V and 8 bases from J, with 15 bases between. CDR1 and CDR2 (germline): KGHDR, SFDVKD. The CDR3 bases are TGTGCCACCAGTGATCCTCAGGATTTAAGCGGCTACACCTTC. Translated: CATSDPQDLSGYTF.

CDR3 in DNA: TGTGCCAGCAGGACTCGGGACAGGGTTAACTATGGCTACACCTTC. Its translation: CASRTRDRVNYGYTF. The chain recombines TRBV6-5 with TRBJ1-2; 9 bases map to TRBD1. This CDR3 comprises 15 residues. CDR1 MNHEY and CDR2 SVGAGI come from the germline V gene. The junction had 6 bases not matched to a gene; V was cut back by 6 bases and J by 1 base.

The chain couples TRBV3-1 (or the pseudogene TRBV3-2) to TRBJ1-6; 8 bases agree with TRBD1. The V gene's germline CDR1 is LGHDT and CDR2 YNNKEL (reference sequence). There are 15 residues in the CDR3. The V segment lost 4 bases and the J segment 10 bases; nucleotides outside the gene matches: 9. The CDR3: CASSPAQGAQSPLHF. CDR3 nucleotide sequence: TGTGCCAGCAGCCCCGCCCAGGGGGCTCAATCACCCCTCCACTTT.

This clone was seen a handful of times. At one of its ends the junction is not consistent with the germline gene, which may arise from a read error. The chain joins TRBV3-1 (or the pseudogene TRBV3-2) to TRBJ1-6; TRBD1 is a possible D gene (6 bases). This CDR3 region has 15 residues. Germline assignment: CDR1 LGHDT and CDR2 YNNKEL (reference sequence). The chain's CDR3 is CASTQGGTNNSPLHF. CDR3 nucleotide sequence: TGTGCCAGCACCCAAGGGGGGACAAATAATTCACCCCTCCACTTT.

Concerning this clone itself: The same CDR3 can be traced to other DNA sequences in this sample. The CDR3 DNA sequence: TGTGCCAGCTCACGGGGGGAGAATCAGCCCCAGCATTTT. Residues: CASSRGENQPQHF. V usage is TRBV18 and J usage is TRBJ1-5, with D possibly being TRBD1 (5 bases). Germline lookup yields CDR1 KGHSH and CDR2 LQKENI. The CDR3 consists of 13 residues. V was cut by 4 bases and J by 4 bases, with 8 bases left in between. Combining the CDR3 with reference TRBV18 and TRBJ1-5 gives the whole variable domain NAGVMQNPRHLVRRRGQEARLRCSPMKGHSHVYWYRQLPEEGLKFMVYLQKENIIDESGMPKERFSAEFPKEGPSILRIQQVVRGDSAAYFCASSRGENQPQHFGDGTRLSIL.

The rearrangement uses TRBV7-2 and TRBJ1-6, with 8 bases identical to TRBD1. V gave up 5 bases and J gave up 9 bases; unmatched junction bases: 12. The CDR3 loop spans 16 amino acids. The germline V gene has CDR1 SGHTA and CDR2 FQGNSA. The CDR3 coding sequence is TGTGCCAGCAGCCCTGGGACAGGTCATAGTCGTTCACCCCTCCACTTT. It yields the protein CASSPGTGHSRSPLHF.

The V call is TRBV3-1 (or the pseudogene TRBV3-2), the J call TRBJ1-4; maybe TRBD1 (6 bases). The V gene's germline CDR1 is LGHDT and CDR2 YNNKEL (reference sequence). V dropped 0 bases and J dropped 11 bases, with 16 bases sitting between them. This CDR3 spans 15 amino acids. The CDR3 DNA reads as TGTGCCAGCAGCCAAGAGCAAAGGGGACAAGATAAACTGTTTTTT. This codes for CASSQEQRGQDKLFF.

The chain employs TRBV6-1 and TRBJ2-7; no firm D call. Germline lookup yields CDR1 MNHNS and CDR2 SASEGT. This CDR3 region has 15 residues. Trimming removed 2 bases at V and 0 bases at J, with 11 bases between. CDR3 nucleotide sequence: TGTGCCAGCAGTGAATCCTACGGTACCTCCTACGAGCAGTACTTC. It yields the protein CASSESYGTSYEQYF.

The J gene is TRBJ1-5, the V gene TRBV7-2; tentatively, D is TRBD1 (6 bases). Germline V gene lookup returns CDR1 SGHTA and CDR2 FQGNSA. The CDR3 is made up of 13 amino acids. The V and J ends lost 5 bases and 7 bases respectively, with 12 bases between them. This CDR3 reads CASSAKTGQPQHF. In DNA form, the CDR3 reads TGTGCCAGCAGCGCCAAAACAGGGCAGCCCCAGCATTTT.

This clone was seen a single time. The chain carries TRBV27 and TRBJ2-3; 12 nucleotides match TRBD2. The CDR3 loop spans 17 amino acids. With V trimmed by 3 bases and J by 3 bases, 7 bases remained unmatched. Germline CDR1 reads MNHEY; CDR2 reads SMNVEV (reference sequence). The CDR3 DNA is TGTGCCAGCAGTTTTGGCGCGACTAGCGGGGGTACAGATACGCAGTATTTT. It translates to CASSFGATSGGTDTQYF.

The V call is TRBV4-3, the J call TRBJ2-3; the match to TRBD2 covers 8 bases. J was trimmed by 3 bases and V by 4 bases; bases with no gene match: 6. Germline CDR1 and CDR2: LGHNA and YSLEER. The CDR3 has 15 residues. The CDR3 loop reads CASSPGGGGTDTQYF. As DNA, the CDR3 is TGCGCCAGCAGCCCGGGAGGCGGGGGGACAGATACGCAGTATTTT.

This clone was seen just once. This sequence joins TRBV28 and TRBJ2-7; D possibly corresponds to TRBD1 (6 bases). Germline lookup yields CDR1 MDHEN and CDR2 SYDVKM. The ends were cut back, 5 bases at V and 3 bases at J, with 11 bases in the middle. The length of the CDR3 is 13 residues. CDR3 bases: TGTGCCAGCAGTAAAACAGGGAACTACGAGCAGTACTTC. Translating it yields CASSKTGNYEQYF.

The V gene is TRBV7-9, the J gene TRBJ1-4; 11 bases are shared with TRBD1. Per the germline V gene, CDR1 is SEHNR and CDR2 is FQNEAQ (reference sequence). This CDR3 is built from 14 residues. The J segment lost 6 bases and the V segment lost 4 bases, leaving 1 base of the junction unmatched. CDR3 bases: TGTGCCAGCAGCTGGGGACAGGGGGATGAAAAACTGTTTTTT. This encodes CASSWGQGDEKLFF.

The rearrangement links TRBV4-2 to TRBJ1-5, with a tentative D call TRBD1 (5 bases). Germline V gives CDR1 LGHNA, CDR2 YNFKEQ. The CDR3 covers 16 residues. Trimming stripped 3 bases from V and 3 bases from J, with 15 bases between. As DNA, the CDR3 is TGTGCCAGCAGCCAGGGATTTCAGGGATCCAATCAGCCCCAGCATTTT. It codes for CASSQGFQGSNQPQHF.

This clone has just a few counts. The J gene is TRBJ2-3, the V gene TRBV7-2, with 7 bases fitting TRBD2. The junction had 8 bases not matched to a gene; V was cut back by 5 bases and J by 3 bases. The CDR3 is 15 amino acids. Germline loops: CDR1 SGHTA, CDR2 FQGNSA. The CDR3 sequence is CASSLQRGGTDTQYF. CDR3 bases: TGTGCCAGCAGCCTCCAGCGGGGAGGTACAGATACGCAGTATTTT. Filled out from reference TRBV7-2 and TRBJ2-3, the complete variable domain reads GAGVSQSPSNKVTEKGKDVELRCDPISGHTALYWYRQSLGQGLEFLIYFQGNSAPDKSGLPSDRFSAERTGGSVSTLTIQRTQQEDSAVYLCASSLQRGGTDTQYFGPGTRLTVL.

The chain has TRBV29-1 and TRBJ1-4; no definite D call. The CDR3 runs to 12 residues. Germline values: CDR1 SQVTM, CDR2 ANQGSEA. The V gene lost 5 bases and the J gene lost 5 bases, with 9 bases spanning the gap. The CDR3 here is CSVSDGNEKLFF. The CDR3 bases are TGCAGCGTTAGTGACGGGAATGAAAAACTGTTTTTT. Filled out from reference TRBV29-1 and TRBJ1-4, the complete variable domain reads SAVISQKPSRDICQRGTSLTIQCQVDSQVTMMFWYRQQPGQSLTLIATANQGSEATYESGFVIDKFPISRPNLTFSTLTVSNMSPEDSSIYLCSVSDGNEKLFFGSGTQLSVL.